This entry is about one T cell receptor (beta chain). Assay used: immunoSEQ multiplex PCR; TCRdb lists only in-frame clones, some missing. The table shows over 350,000 clones, with 88% occurring only once. This specimen belongs to a study of blood T cell repertoires in COVID-19. V lost 3 bases, J lost 4 bases, and 15 bases lay in between. Germline CDR1 reads GTSNPN; CDR2 reads SVGIG (reference sequence). This CDR3 has 14 amino acids. This clonotype originated in a woman between 18 and 29 years old who had recovered from COVID-19. Material for sequencing was PBMCs or T cells enriched from blood (not recorded which). The chain joins TRBV30 to TRBJ1-2, with D tentatively TRBD1 (5 bases). The CDR3 DNA reads TGTGCCTGGAGAATAACAGGACATCCCTATGGCTACACCTTC. The encoded protein is CAWRITGHPYGYTF.